A single sample is the source of the 26 T cell receptor beta chains below, sequenced in a study of OX40 agonist ivuxolimab in advanced cancers. To prepare the library, the immunoSEQ multiplex PCR assay was applied. TCRdb obtained this table from immuneACCESS and retained in-frame rearrangements with V and J assigned. These tables miss some clones; where compared with another copy, unresolved V genes account for less than half of the shortfall, and the remainder is unexplained. The sample yields approximately 67,000 clones; about 93% were counted once. The biggest ten clones account for 5% to 7% of the sample. The specimen was CD4+ or CD8+ T cells sorted from blood, collected in a trial of the OX40 agonist ivuxolimab. All receptors come from an adult with an advanced solid tumor such as melanoma, head and neck, liver or kidney cancer.

The chain has TRBV5-4 and TRBJ1-2; D gene unclear. The V and J ends lost 0 bases and 2 bases respectively, with 8 bases between them. There are 14 residues in the CDR3. Germline V gene lookup returns CDR1 SGHNT and CDR2 YYREEE (reference sequence). In DNA, the CDR3 is TGTGCCAGCAGCTTGGGGGGATTGAACTATGGCTACACCTTC. This codes for CASSLGGLNYGYTF.

The V and J genes are TRBV19 and TRBJ1-2, with D possibly matching TRBD1 (5 bases). The V gene's germline CDR1 is LNHDA and CDR2 SQIVND (reference sequence). V dropped 4 bases and J dropped 4 bases, with 13 bases sitting between them. The CDR3 consists of 14 residues. CDR3 DNA: TGTGCCAGTAGTAAAGGGGATCCTACCTATGGCTACACCTTC. Amino acid sequence: CASSKGDPTYGYTF.

This clone occurred once. The chain is built from TRBV11-2 and TRBJ2-7, with D perhaps given as TRBD1 or TRBD2 (5 bases each). Per the germline V gene, CDR1 is SGHAT and CDR2 is FQNNGV. CDR3 length equals 15 residues. The V end was cut by 7 bases, the J end by 2 bases, with 18 bases between. For the CDR3, the DNA is TGTGCCAGCACCCTGGGACCGACCACTACCTACGAGCAGTACTTC. Translating gives CASTLGPTTTYEQYF.

The chain joins TRBV7-6 to TRBJ2-1; D possibly corresponds to TRBD2 (5 bases). This CDR3 comprises 16 residues. The germline V gene has CDR1 SGHVS and CDR2 FNYEAQ. V lost 4 bases and J lost 4, with 17 bases in between. CDR3 in amino acids: CASSSLPEGTYNEQFF. Written as DNA, the CDR3 is TGTGCCAGCAGCTCCCTCCCTGAGGGAACGTACAATGAGCAGTTCTTC.

The chain couples TRBV15 to TRBJ1-2; 10 positions agree with TRBD1. CDR1 is LNHNV, CDR2 YYDKDF, per germline (reference sequence). Germline trimming cut 6 bases from V and 5 bases from J; bases unmatched to any gene: 6. CDR3 size: 14 residues. The CDR3 DNA reads TGTGCCACCAGAGAGACAGGGGGCGGGTATGGCTACACCTTC. Its translation is CATRETGGGYGYTF.

This clone was picked up one time. The gene calls are TRBV5-1 and TRBJ1-1, with a weak D call TRBD1 (5 bases). Germline CDR1 reads SGHRS; CDR2 reads YFSETQ. Trimming shortened V by 2 bases and J by 2 bases, and 10 bases separated the two germline ends. The CDR3 runs to 14 residues. CDR3 region: CASSFRAVNTEAFF. The CDR3 coding sequence is TGCGCCAGCAGCTTCAGGGCGGTAAACACTGAAGCTTTCTTT.

The rearrangement links TRBV6-9 to TRBJ1-2, with D maybe TRBD1 (6 bases). The germline V gene has CDR1 MNHGY and CDR2 SVAAGI. The CDR3 consists of 11 residues. Trimming shortened V by 4 bases and J by 11 bases, and 11 bases separated the two germline ends. The CDR3 is CASSSGGLYTF. As DNA, the CDR3 is TGTGCCAGCAGTTCCGGGGGGCTATACACCTTC.

The J gene is TRBJ2-7, the V gene TRBV27; D assignment may be TRBD1 or TRBD2 (6 bases each). This CDR3 spans 16 amino acids. In germline, CDR1 is MNHEY, CDR2 SMNVEV (reference sequence). V dropped 3 bases and J dropped 2 bases, with 17 bases sitting between them. For the CDR3, the DNA is TGTGCCAGCAGTTTGGAGCTCTCGAGGGGGGCCTACGAGCAGTACTTC. This codes for CASSLELSRGAYEQYF.

The sample holds one count of this clone. This chain connects TRBV27 to TRBJ2-7, with 11 positions matching TRBD2. This CDR3 is built from 14 residues. The J segment lost 7 bases and the V segment lost 3 bases, leaving 5 bases of the junction unmatched. The V gene's germline CDR1 is MNHEY and CDR2 SMNVEV (reference sequence). CDR3 nucleotide sequence: TGTGCCAGCAGTTTGGGACTAGCGGTTGGGGAGCAGTACTTC. Its translation: CASSLGLAVGEQYF.

The rearrangement links TRBV27 to TRBJ2-7, with 9 nucleotides matching TRBD1. The V gene end was trimmed by 7 bases and the J gene end by 6 bases; junction bases not matched to a gene: 10. Germline V CDR1 and CDR2: MNHEY, SMNVEV (reference sequence). The CDR3 loop spans 14 amino acids. For the CDR3, the DNA is TGTGCCAGCAAAACAGGGGTGGACAGGGGCGAGCAGTACTTC. It codes for CASKTGVDRGEQYF.

This clone was recorded only once. This chain links TRBV27 with TRBJ1-2, with D hard to call. CDR3 length: 13 residues. Germline V gene data show CDR1 as MNHEY and CDR2 as SMNVEV (reference sequence). The ends were cut back, 6 bases at V and 6 bases at J, with 14 bases in the middle. The CDR3 DNA follows: TGTGCCAGCAGCGCAGGTATTTACAATGGCTACACCTTC. Residues: CASSAGIYNGYTF.

This clone was seen once. The J gene is TRBJ2-3, the V gene TRBV9; D is tentatively TRBD1 or TRBD2 (5 bases each). CDR1 and CDR2 from the germline V gene are SGDLS and YYNGEE. The V gene lost 7 bases and the J gene lost 2 bases, with 17 bases spanning the gap. This CDR3 comprises 15 residues. CDR3 region: CASGGGLIITDTQYF. The CDR3 DNA reads TGTGCCAGCGGGGGTGGCCTGATTATCACAGATACGCAGTATTTT.

The chain employs TRBV4-1 and TRBJ2-1; D unresolved. V lost 1 base and J lost 6, with 13 bases in between. The germline V gene has CDR1 MGHRA and CDR2 YSYEKL. This CDR3 region has 15 residues. CDR3 amino acids: CASSQGQVASNEQFF. DNA of the CDR3: TGCGCCAGCAGCCAAGGCCAGGTTGCCTCCAATGAGCAGTTCTTC.

The chain joins TRBV19 to TRBJ2-1; D possibly corresponds to TRBD2 (5 bases). Trimming removed 6 bases at V and 0 bases at J, with 12 bases between. Germline values: CDR1 LNHDA, CDR2 SQIVND (reference sequence). The CDR3 has 15 residues. CDR3 sequence (DNA): TGTGCCAGTAGCCCGGACTCCAGCTCCTACAATGAGCAGTTCTTC. It codes for CASSPDSSSYNEQFF. The complete variable domain, with remaining parts taken from reference TRBV19 and TRBJ2-1, reads DGGITQSPKYLFRKEGQNVTLSCEQNLNHDAMYWYRQDPGQGLRLIYYSQIVNDFQKGDIAEGYSVSREKKESFPLTVTSAQKNPTAFYLCASSPDSSSYNEQFFGPGTRLTVL.

This clone was found once. The V and J genes are TRBV7-9 and TRBJ2-7; a weak D match, TRBD1 (5 bases). Between the trimmed V and J ends, which lost 3 bases and 0 bases, there was a span of 12 bases. The germline gives CDR1 SEHNR, CDR2 FQNEAQ (reference sequence). CDR3 length equals 15 residues. CDR3 amino acids: CASSFYTGPSYEQYF. Here the CDR3 DNA reads TGTGCCAGCAGCTTTTATACAGGACCCTCCTACGAGCAGTACTTC.

V and J are TRBV28 and TRBJ1-5; the match to TRBD1 covers 12 bases. Losses at the gene ends were 3 bases for V and 0 bases for J; bases not matched to a gene: 9. CDR1 MDHEN and CDR2 SYDVKM come from the germline V gene. The CDR3 sequence is 19 residues long. The CDR3 nucleotides are TGTGCCAGCAGTTTCCGTAGGGGGACAGGGGGCTATAGCAATCAGCCCCAGCATTTT. It is translated as CASSFRRGTGGYSNQPQHF.

This chain uses TRBV28 with TRBJ1-1, with TRBD1 as a possible D gene (5 bases). CDR3 length: 13 amino acids. Germline V gene data show CDR1 as MDHEN and CDR2 as SYDVKM. V was clipped by 7 bases and J by 3 bases, with 12 bases between them. In DNA form, the CDR3 reads TGTGCCAGCATTGAACGGGGGGACACTGAAGCTTTCTTT. It encodes CASIERGDTEAFF.

This clone was observed once. The rearrangement uses TRBV7-9 and TRBJ2-1; D might be TRBD2 (5 bases). CDR1 SEHNR and CDR2 FQNEAQ come from the germline V gene (reference sequence). V was trimmed by 4 bases and J by 0 bases, leaving 19 bases between them. The CDR3 consists of 18 residues. The CDR3: CASSSIKDFSSSYNEQFF. The CDR3 coding sequence is TGTGCCAGCAGCTCAATCAAGGACTTTTCGAGCTCCTACAATGAGCAGTTCTTC.

The gene calls are TRBV28 and TRBJ2-7; D call uncertain. Germline V gene data show CDR1 as MDHEN and CDR2 as SYDVKM. This CDR3 has 14 residues. The V and J ends lost 3 bases and 3 bases respectively, with 12 bases between them. In DNA, the CDR3 is TGTGCCAGCAGTTTTATACAGAGACTCTACGAGCAGTACTTC. Protein: CASSFIQRLYEQYF.

The CDR3 nucleotides are TGTGCCTGGAGTGTATTGGTTAGCACAGATACGCAGTATTTT. Protein: CAWSVLVSTDTQYF. The chain links TRBV30 to TRBJ2-3; D gene uncertain. V was clipped by 0 bases and J by 0 bases, with 7 bases between them. The CDR3 is made up of 14 amino acids. The germline CDR1 and CDR2 sequences are GTSNPN and SVGIG (reference sequence).

This clone was picked up a small number of times. The chain joins TRBV6-4 to TRBJ1-2; no clear D. CDR3 size: 14 residues. Germline V gene sequence: CDR1 MRHNA, CDR2 SNTAGT. V dropped 8 bases and J dropped 4 bases, with 17 bases sitting between them. The CDR3 region has the DNA TGTGCCAGCCGGGCGGAGGGAGCGGGCTATGGCTACACCTTC. Its translation is CASRAEGAGYGYTF.

The chain joins TRBV6-1 to TRBJ2-1; D call uncertain. With 1 base removed from V and 3 bases from J, the gap between germline ends came to 10 bases. The germline CDR1 and CDR2 sequences are MNHNS and SASEGT. The CDR3 contains 15 residues. The CDR3 spells CASSEGSSIYNEQFF. The CDR3 DNA sequence: TGTGCCAGCAGTGAAGGTTCTAGTATCTACAATGAGCAGTTCTTC.

The J gene is TRBJ2-7, the V gene TRBV7-9; D may match TRBD1 or TRBD2 (5 bases each). Germline CDR1 SEHNR, CDR2 FQNEAQ (reference sequence). The CDR3 loop spans 13 amino acids. Trimming cost V 5 bases and J 5 bases, with 13 bases left between them. This chain's CDR3 is CASSPEGPDEQYF. The CDR3 coding sequence is TGTGCCAGCAGCCCTGAGGGGCCCGACGAGCAGTACTTC.

This clone was observed a handful of times. This sequence joins TRBV19 and TRBJ2-7; TRBD1 aligns across 9 bases. Looked up from germline, CDR1 is LNHDA and CDR2 is SQIVND (reference sequence). The length of the CDR3 is 16 residues. The V gene end was trimmed by 4 bases and the J gene end by 2 bases; junction bases not matched to a gene: 9. CDR3 in DNA: TGTGCCAGTAGTACCCTCACAGGGGGCATCGCCTACGAGCAGTACTTC. Amino acids: CASSTLTGGIAYEQYF.

The CDR3 DNA follows: TGCGCCAGCAGCCAAGAGGTCAGCTCCTACAATGAGCAGTTCTTC. Residues: CASSQEVSSYNEQFF. The rearrangement uses TRBV4-1 and TRBJ2-1; D is ambiguous. Trimming left V 0 bases short and J 0 bases short, with 6 bases between. The CDR3 runs to 15 residues. From germline, CDR1 is MGHRA and CDR2 YSYEKL.

In DNA form, the CDR3 reads TGTGCCAGCAGTTACTCTAGGGGTGCTCTTTTTGAAGCTTTCTTT. Its protein is CASSYSRGALFEAFF. This rearrangement joins TRBV6-5 to TRBJ1-1; a weak D match, TRBD1 (5 bases). The CDR3 has 15 amino acids. Germline V CDR1 and CDR2: MNHEY, SVGAGI. Deletions cut 0 bases from V and 7 bases from J, with 15 bases between.